This T cell receptor (beta chain) comes out of a study of blood T cell repertoires in COVID-19. Study-level information: COVID-19 samples collected from the United States, Italy and Spain covered acute and convalescent phases. T cells, B-cell-depleted T cells, or PBMCs supplied cDNA or gDNA.

Original methodology: It was from reference gene primer amplification that nucleated cell counts were estimated. Repertoires were generated with immunoSEQ multiplex PCR, while TCRdb's copy carries only in-frame clones and drops some. V, J and clone size derive from that table, while D and trimming were established from the DNA sequence. This table holds under 450,000 clones, roughly 90% found once. This clone has only a few counts. Seattle researchers signed up patients amid active infection and tracked them longitudinally. The sequenced sample consisted of peripheral blood. This TCR was recovered from a woman in her thirties or forties with COVID-19, enrolled during active disease.

The CDR3 DNA is TGTGCCAGCAGCGAGGGCCGACAGGGGAAGTACTTC. It yields the protein CASSEGRQGKYF. The rearrangement uses TRBV7-9 and TRBJ2-7; TRBD1 aligns across 8 bases. J was trimmed by 11 bases and V by 5 bases; bases with no gene match: 8. The germline V gene has CDR1 SEHNR and CDR2 FQNEAQ (reference sequence). The CDR3 is made up of 12 amino acids.